This T cell receptor beta chain was documented in a study of T cell responses to AZD1222 COVID-19 vaccine. This CDR3 is built from 15 residues. J was trimmed by 5 bases and V by 5 bases; bases with no gene match: 7. From germline, CDR1 is SEHNR and CDR2 FQNEAQ (reference sequence). Notes on this clone: The antigen remains undetermined.

Findings and caveats of the study: Regions 160-218 and 743-854 held dominance among vaccine-associated CD4 TCRs, which spanned spike. Donors were mostly white British, more females; clonal diversity possibly underestimated.

Generated by immunoSEQ multiplex PCR, the TCRdb table keeps only in-frame clones and is missing some. Here the sample spans fewer than 120,000 clones, around 90% being singletons. The chain employs TRBV7-9 and TRBJ1-2, with 11 bases that match TRBD1. Source: peripheral blood, taken 28 days after the second AZD1222 dose. The clonotype comes from an adult who received the AZD1222 COVID-19 vaccine. CDR3 sequence (DNA): TGTGCCAGCAGCAGCCGGGACAGGGGGGTGTATGGCTACACCTTC. Translated: CASSSRDRGVYGYTF.